The next 6 T cell receptor beta chains were all read from a single sample in a study of control samples from healthy donors and cancer patients. Only in-frame clones appear in the TCRdb table, and some are missing; sequencing was by immunoSEQ multiplex PCR. The sample holds under 55,000 clones, approximately 90% seen once. Sequences were obtained from PBMCs. These receptors were obtained from a woman aged 40 to 49 with head and neck cancer.

The chain joins TRBV29-1 to TRBJ2-7; 7 positions agree with TRBD1. Germline trimming cut 5 bases from V and 3 bases from J; bases unmatched to any gene: 7. Germline CDR1 reads SQVTM; CDR2 reads ANQGSEA. The CDR3 sequence is 13 residues long. CDR3 bases: TGCAGCGTTTCCAGGGGGAAGAACTACGAGCAGTACTTC. Residues: CSVSRGKNYEQYF.

The V call is TRBV28, the J call TRBJ1-2; D unclear. V was shortened by 3 bases and J by 1 base, with 3 bases between the two germline ends. The V gene's germline CDR1 is MDHEN and CDR2 SYDVKM. CDR3 length equals 12 residues. The CDR3 region is CASSFGNYGYTF. Written as DNA, the CDR3 is TGTGCCAGCAGTTTCGGTAACTATGGCTACACCTTC.

The J gene is TRBJ2-3, the V gene TRBV11-2; D is ambiguous. The germline CDR1 and CDR2 sequences are SGHAT and FQNNGV. The CDR3 covers 16 residues. V was trimmed by 1 base and J by 6 bases, leaving 17 bases between them. The CDR3 sequence: CASSLGVAGHMDTQYF. The CDR3 bases are TGTGCCAGCAGCTTAGGGGTAGCAGGTCACATGGATACGCAGTATTTT.

In its sample, this clone was seen a few times. This chain connects TRBV16 to TRBJ1-1; 7 bases fit TRBD1. V lost 4 bases, J lost 3 bases, and 8 bases stayed unmatched. Germline V gives CDR1 KGHSY, CDR2 FQNENV. The CDR3 consists of 15 residues. CDR3 sequence: CASSLLDRVDTEAFF. In DNA, the CDR3 is TGTGCCAGCAGCCTCTTAGACAGGGTGGACACTGAAGCTTTCTTT.

The V gene is TRBV18, the J gene TRBJ2-7; possibly TRBD1 or TRBD2 for D (6 bases each). The CDR3 is made up of 15 amino acids. Germline CDR1 and CDR2: KGHSH and LQKENI. V lost 5 bases and J 2 bases, leaving 16 bases between the germline ends. This CDR3 is CASSSSGGRTYEQYF. The CDR3 DNA is TGTGCCAGCTCATCTTCTGGGGGGCGAACCTACGAGCAGTACTTC.

The gene calls are TRBV2 and TRBJ2-7; 11 nucleotides align to TRBD2. The CDR3 contains 15 residues. V shed 3 bases and J 7 bases; nucleotides not matched to a gene: 8. The germline V gene encodes CDR1 SNHLY and CDR2 FYNNEI. CDR3 amino acids: CASSDLLAGGQEQYF. In nucleotides, the CDR3 is TGTGCCAGCAGTGATCTTCTAGCGGGAGGTCAGGAGCAGTACTTC.